Below, one TCR beta chain is given with its context. The sample belongs to a study of Graves' ophthalmopathy and Graves' hyperthyroidism. Investigators amplified TCR beta CDR3 regions from RNA transcripts. Second-round multiplex PCR came after first-round RT-PCR with HTBI primers. TCRdb analysed the multiplex PCR reads with MiXCR anew, one entry per CDR3 protein. The sample lists 600,000 to 650,000 distinct CDR3 sequences, about 24% occurring once. Trimming pared 4 bases from V and 1 base from J, leaving 23 bases between. The CDR3 length is 19 residues. From germline, CDR1 is MNHNS and CDR2 SASEGT. This receptor was obtained from a woman aged 18-29 years with stable Graves' hyperthyroidism. Some clones in this sample may be carry-over from other donors' samples. V and J are TRBV6-1 and TRBJ1-5, with D perhaps TRBD1 (6 bases). Sequencing was done on a sample of peripheral blood. The CDR3 sequence: CASSVRTEGDRFSNQPQHF. The CDR3 coding sequence is TGTGCCAGCAGTGTAAGAACGGAGGGGGATCGTTTCAGCAATCAGCCCCAGCATTTT.